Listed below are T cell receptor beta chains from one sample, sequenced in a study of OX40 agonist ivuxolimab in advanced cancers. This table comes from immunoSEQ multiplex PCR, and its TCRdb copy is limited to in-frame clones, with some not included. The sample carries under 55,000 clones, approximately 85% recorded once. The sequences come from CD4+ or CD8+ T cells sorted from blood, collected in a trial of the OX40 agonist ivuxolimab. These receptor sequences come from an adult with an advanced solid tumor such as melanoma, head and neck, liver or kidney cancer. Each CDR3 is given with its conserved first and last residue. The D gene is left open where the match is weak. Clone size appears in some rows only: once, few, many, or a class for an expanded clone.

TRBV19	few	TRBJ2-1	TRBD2	CASSIGKAGAYNEQFF	TGTGCCAGTAGTATAGGAAAAGCGGGGGCCTACAATGAGCAGTTCTTC
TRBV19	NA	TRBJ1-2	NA	CASPTPRPYGYTF	TGTGCCAGCCCCACCCCGCGCCCATATGGCTACACCTTC
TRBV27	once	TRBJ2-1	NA	CASSFWDSQTNEQFF	TGTGCCAGCAGTTTCTGGGACTCCCAAACGAATGAGCAGTTCTTC
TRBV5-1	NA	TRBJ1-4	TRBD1	CASTRSGTDEKLFF	TGCGCCAGCACCAGGTCCGGGACAGATGAAAAACTGTTTTTT
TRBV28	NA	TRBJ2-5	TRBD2	CASSFSGLALETQYF	TGTGCCAGTTCGTTTTCAGGACTAGCTCTGGAGACCCAGTACTTC
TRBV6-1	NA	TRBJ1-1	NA	CASSAVGGSTEAFF	TGTGCCAGCAGTGCAGTGGGGGGAAGCACTGAAGCTTTCTTT
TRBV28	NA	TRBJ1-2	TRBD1	CASSLWGTGEYGYTF	TGTGCCAGCAGTTTATGGGGGACAGGGGAATATGGCTACACCTTC
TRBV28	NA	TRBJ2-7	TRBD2	CASSRILVKAGENQEQYF	TGTGCCAGCAGTAGAATACTCGTTAAAGCGGGAGAAAATCAAGAGCAGTACTTC
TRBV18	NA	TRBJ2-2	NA	CASSLRDPLTGELFF	TGTGCCAGCTCACTTCGGGACCCCTTAACCGGGGAGCTGTTTTTT
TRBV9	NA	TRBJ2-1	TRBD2	CASTSGGRAYNEQFF	TGTGCCAGCACTTCGGGCGGGAGGGCCTACAATGAGCAGTTCTTC
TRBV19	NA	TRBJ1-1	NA	CASSIEAVNTEAFF	TGTGCCAGTAGTATAGAGGCGGTGAACACTGAAGCTTTCTTT
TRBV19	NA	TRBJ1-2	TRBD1	CASSIDGTGRGYTF	TGTGCCAGTAGTATCGACGGGACAGGCCGTGGCTACACCTTC
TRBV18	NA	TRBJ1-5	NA	CASSPAVSNQPQHF	TGTGCCAGCTCACCGGCGGTAAGCAATCAGCCCCAGCATTTT
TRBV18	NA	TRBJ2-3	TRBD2	CASSSWAGGRDTQYF	TGTGCCAGCTCTTCATGGGCGGGAGGCCGGGATACGCAGTATTTT
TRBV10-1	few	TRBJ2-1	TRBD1	CASSGGTGGEQFF	TGCGCCAGCAGTGGCGGGACAGGGGGTGAGCAGTTCTTC
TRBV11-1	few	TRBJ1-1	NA	CASRPGGQIATEAFF	TGTGCCAGCAGGCCCGGGGGCCAGATAGCCACTGAAGCTTTCTTT
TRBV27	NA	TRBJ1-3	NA	CASSPTGLYSGNTIYF	TGTGCCAGCAGTCCAACGGGGTTATACTCTGGAAACACCATATATTTT
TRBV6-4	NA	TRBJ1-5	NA	CASSETQGAPQHF	TGTGCCAGCAGTGAAACACAGGGAGCGCCCCAGCATTTT
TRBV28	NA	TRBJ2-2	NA	CASSLMGSTGELFF	TGTGCCAGCAGTTTGATGGGGAGCACCGGGGAGCTGTTTTTT
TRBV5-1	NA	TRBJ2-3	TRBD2	CASSYGTSGGVSTDTQYF	TGCGCCAGCAGCTATGGGACTAGCGGGGGGGTAAGCACAGATACGCAGTATTTT
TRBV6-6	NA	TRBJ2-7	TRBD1	CASTPIRGDSGYEQYF	TGTGCCAGCACCCCTATCCGAGGGGACAGCGGCTACGAGCAGTACTTC
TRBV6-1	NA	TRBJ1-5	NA	CASSTEGLYNQPQHF	TGTGCCAGCAGTACTGAGGGTCTGTACAATCAGCCCCAGCATTTT
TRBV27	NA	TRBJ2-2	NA	CASGRRGNTGELFF	TGTGCCAGCGGTCGGCGGGGAAACACCGGGGAGCTGTTTTTT
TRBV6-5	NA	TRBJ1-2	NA	CASSFSGTANGYTF	TGTGCCAGCAGTTTCTCCGGGACGGCGAATGGCTACACCTTC
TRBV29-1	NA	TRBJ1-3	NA	CSVEGGENTIYF	TGCAGCGTTGAAGGGGGGGAAAACACCATATATTTT
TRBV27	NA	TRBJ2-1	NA	CASSLSVANAYEQFF	TGTGCCAGCAGTTTATCGGTAGCCAACGCCTATGAGCAGTTCTTC
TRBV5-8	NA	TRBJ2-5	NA	CASSLGDGNRQTQYF	TGTGCCAGCAGCTTGGGAGACGGGAATCGGCAGACCCAGTACTTC
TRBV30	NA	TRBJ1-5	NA	CAWALGAGVGNQPQHF	TGTGCCTGGGCCTTGGGGGCAGGGGTCGGCAATCAGCCCCAGCATTTT
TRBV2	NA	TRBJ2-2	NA	CASSESGFPGELFF	TGTGCCAGCAGTGAGTCCGGGTTCCCCGGGGAGCTGTTTTTT
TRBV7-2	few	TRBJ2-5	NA	CASSPPSETQYF	TGTGCCAGCAGCCCCCCTTCAGAGACCCAGTACTTC
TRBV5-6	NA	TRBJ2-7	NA	CASSWGETPSYEQYF	TGTGCCAGCAGCTGGGGGGAGACACCTTCCTACGAGCAGTACTTC
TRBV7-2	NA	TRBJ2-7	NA	CASSHQGYEQYF	TGTGCCAGCAGCCACCAGGGATACGAGCAGTACTTC
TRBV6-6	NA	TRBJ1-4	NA	CASSKRLNEKLFF	TGTGCCAGCAGTAAGCGGCTTAATGAAAAACTGTTTTTT
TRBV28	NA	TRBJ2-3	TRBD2	CASSFPRFGTSGSYDTQYF	TGTGCCAGCAGTTTCCCCCGATTCGGGACTAGCGGGAGTTATGATACGCAGTATTTT
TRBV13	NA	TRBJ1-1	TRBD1	CASSLVDRGPAFF	TGTGCCAGCAGCTTAGTCGACAGGGGGCCAGCTTTCTTT
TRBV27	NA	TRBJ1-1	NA	CASSLNPVRLDEAFF	TGTGCCAGCAGTTTAAACCCGGTCAGGCTTGACGAAGCTTTCTTT
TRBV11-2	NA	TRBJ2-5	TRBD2	CASSLVAGGQETQYF	TGTGCCAGCAGCTTAGTTGCGGGGGGCCAAGAGACCCAGTACTTC
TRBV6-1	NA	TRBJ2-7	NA	CASSVGGAYFYEQYF	TGTGCCAGCAGCGTCGGGGGAGCCTATTTCTACGAGCAGTACTTC
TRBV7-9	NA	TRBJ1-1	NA	CASSLERESEAFF	TGTGCCAGCAGCTTAGAACGTGAGTCTGAAGCTTTCTTT
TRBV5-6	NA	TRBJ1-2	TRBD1	CASSVDRGKAYGYTF	TGTGCCAGCAGTGTGGACAGGGGGAAGGCCTATGGCTACACCTTC
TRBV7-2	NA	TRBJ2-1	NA	CASSLAAGANEQFF	TGTGCCAGCAGCTTAGCGGCGGGGGCCAATGAGCAGTTCTTC
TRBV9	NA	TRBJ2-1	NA	CASSLTGYSGNEQFF	TGTGCCAGCAGTCTCACAGGGTATTCCGGCAATGAGCAGTTCTTC
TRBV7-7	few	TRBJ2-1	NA	CASSLGRGSYNEQFF	TGTGCTAGCAGCTTAGGGCGAGGCTCCTACAATGAGCAGTTCTTC
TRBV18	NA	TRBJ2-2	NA	CASSPRSPRGELFF	TGTGCCAGCTCACCACGGTCCCCCAGGGGGGAGCTGTTTTTT
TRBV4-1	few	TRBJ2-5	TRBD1	CASSQERGQGGKTQYF	TGCGCCAGCAGCCAAGAGCGGGGACAGGGTGGAAAGACCCAGTACTTC
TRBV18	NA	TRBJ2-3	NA	CASSPYPGGADTQYF	TGTGCCAGCTCCCCCTACCCGGGCGGAGCAGATACGCAGTATTTT
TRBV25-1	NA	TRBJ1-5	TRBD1	CASRGTGVNQPQHF	TGTGCCAGCAGAGGGACAGGGGTTAATCAGCCCCAGCATTTT
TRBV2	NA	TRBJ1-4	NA	CASSRDTNEKLFF	TGTGCCAGCAGTCGGGACACTAATGAAAAACTGTTTTTT
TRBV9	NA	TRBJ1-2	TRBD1	CATGDRANYGYTF	TGTGCGACTGGGGACAGAGCTAACTATGGCTACACCTTC
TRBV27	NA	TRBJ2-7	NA	CASTPLGGRNEQYF	TGTGCCAGCACCCCACTAGGGGGGAGGAACGAGCAGTACTTC
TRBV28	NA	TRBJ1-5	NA	CASTKQVVEPQHF	TGTGCCAGCACCAAACAGGTAGTGGAGCCCCAGCATTTT